This T cell receptor beta chain was captured in a study of shared clonotypes between healthy human individuals. Study-level information: Donors had three CD4 naive, three CD4 memory, two CD8 naive and one CD8 memory plate apiece. Study-wide findings and caveats: Lower generation probabilities were found for non-shared clonotypes than for those shared by all four donors.

The table lists this clone with a few counts. Antigen: not known. Germline CDR1 MNHNS, CDR2 SASEGT. V was pared by 4 bases and J by 7 bases, with 17 bases between. The CDR3 has 15 residues. Only in-frame clones appear in the TCRdb table, and some are missing; sequencing was by immunoSEQ multiplex PCR. This table holds around 700,000 clones, less than 80% found once. All of the donors resided in Nashville, Tennessee, and each was a Caucasian adult. Sequences were obtained from memory CD4+ T cells sorted from blood. Subset given: CD45RA-negative fraction. This TCR derives from a woman in her twenties or thirties in good health. V and J are TRBV6-1 and TRBJ1-5, with unresolved D. The CDR3 region is CASSGPDSVGQPQHF. For the CDR3, the DNA is TGTGCCAGCAGTGGGCCTGACTCGGTAGGGCAGCCCCAGCATTTT.